Below are 27 T cell receptor beta chains sequenced from a single sample in a study of blood T cell repertoires in COVID-19 (dated by TCRdb to 2020 to 2022). Receptor amplification or capture employed the immunoSEQ multiplex PCR assay. In its TCRdb copy, this immuneACCESS table keeps in-frame sequences only and misses some clones. Where compared with another copy, unresolved V genes explain less than half of these, and the others have no known cause. Across this sample there are some 110,000 clones, with less than 85% seen only once. Under 3% of the sample lies in the top ten. The specimen was peripheral blood. The receptors shown here come from a man over 45 with acute or convalescent COVID-19.

This chain links TRBV11-3 with TRBJ1-1; D is possibly TRBD1 (5 bases). The V end lost 1 base, the J end lost 6 bases, and 9 bases lay between the germline ends. CDR1 and CDR2 from the germline V gene are SGHNT and YENEEA. The CDR3 has 13 amino acids. The CDR3 spells CASSLGSGAEAFF. The CDR3 nucleotides read TGTGCCAGCAGCTTAGGGTCGGGGGCTGAAGCTTTCTTT. The complete variable domain, with remaining parts taken from reference TRBV11-3 and TRBJ1-1, reads EAGVVQSPRYKIIEKKQPVAFWCNPISGHNTLYWYLQNLGQGPELLIRYENEEAVDDSQLPKDRFSAERLKGVDSTLKIQPAELGDSAVYLCASSLGSGAEAFFGQGTRLTVV.

J is TRBJ1-1 and V is TRBV13; TRBD1 aligns across 9 bases. V lost 5 bases, J lost 3 bases, and 10 bases stayed unmatched. The CDR3 is 16 residues long. Germline loops: CDR1 PRHDT, CDR2 FYEKMQ (reference sequence). CDR3 bases: TGTGCCAGCAGCCAAACAGGGGGCAGGGGGGACACTGAAGCTTTCTTT. Translating it yields CASSQTGGRGDTEAFF.

This chain uses TRBV21-1 with TRBJ2-3; the table's D call, TRBD1, was not checked against the DNA. TRBV21-1 is a pseudogene segment. There are 14 residues in the CDR3. CDR3 region: CASSTGTGTDTQYF. Here the CDR3 DNA reads TGTGCCAGCAGCACCGGGACAGGCACAGATACGCAGTATTTT.

This clone was found once. The rearrangement uses TRBV18 and TRBJ2-7; TRBD2 matches at 7 bases. Germline-derived CDR1 and CDR2 are KGHSH and LQKENI. The V segment lost 1 base and the J segment 0 bases; nucleotides outside the gene matches: 6. CDR3 length: 16 amino acids. Written as DNA, the CDR3 is TGTGCCAGCTCACCACTTCAGCGGGACCTCTCCTACGAGCAGTACTTC. Translated, it gives CASSPLQRDLSYEQYF.

V gene TRBV7-2 combines with J gene TRBJ1-6, with TRBD1 matching over 9 bases. The germline CDR1 and CDR2 sequences are SGHTA and FQGNSA. V shed 4 bases, J shed 11 bases, and the junction held 9 bases outside the gene matches. CDR3 length: 15 amino acids. In nucleotides, the CDR3 is TGTGCCAGCAGCTATACGACAGGGGGGAGGGCACCCCTCCACTTT. It is translated as CASSYTTGGRAPLHF.

The chain is built from TRBV7-7 and TRBJ1-4; D ambiguous. The CDR3 is 14 residues long. Trimming shortened V by 5 bases and J by 8 bases, and 15 bases separated the two germline ends. CDR1 and CDR2 from the germline V gene are SSHAT and FNYEAQ (reference sequence). The CDR3 region has the DNA TGTGCCAGCAGCCCTCTGAGGCGGGAGGAAAAACTGTTTTTT. Protein sequence: CASSPLRREEKLFF.

This clone occurred a few times. V usage is TRBV5-1 and J usage is TRBJ2-5; 8 bases agree with TRBD2. Germline-derived CDR1 and CDR2 are SGHRS and YFSETQ. CDR3 size: 16 residues. After removal of 0 bases from V and 0 bases from J, the junction contained 4 bases not matched to a gene. This chain's CDR3 is CASSLVVAGYQETQYF. In nucleotides, the CDR3 is TGCGCCAGCAGCTTGGTTGTAGCGGGATACCAAGAGACCCAGTACTTC.

The CDR3 DNA sequence: TGTGCCAGTAGTTCACAGGGGACTGGAACAGATACGCAGTATTTT. It yields the protein CASSSQGTGTDTQYF. The chain couples TRBV19 to TRBJ2-3, with TRBD1 as a possible D gene (7 bases). The CDR3 runs to 15 residues. Germline CDR1 and CDR2: LNHDA and SQIVND (reference sequence). Trimming took 5 bases from V and 3 from J, leaving 15 bases between them. Drawing the rest from reference TRBV19 and TRBJ2-3, the complete variable domain is DGGITQSPKYLFRKEGQNVTLSCEQNLNHDAMYWYRQDPGQGLRLIYYSQIVNDFQKGDIAEGYSVSREKKESFPLTVTSAQKNPTAFYLCASSSQGTGTDTQYFGPGTRLTVL.

The rearrangement joins TRBV24-1 to TRBJ1-2, with D tentatively TRBD1 (6 bases). With 9 bases removed from V and 4 bases from J, the gap between germline ends came to 23 bases. In germline, CDR1 is KGHDR, CDR2 SFDVKD. The CDR3 is made up of 16 amino acids. The CDR3 spells CATPHLVGGRGYGYTF. The CDR3 DNA reads as TGTGCCACCCCTCACCTGGTCGGGGGGCGCGGCTATGGCTACACCTTC.

The chain combines TRBV11-3 with TRBJ2-2; D is undetermined. V was pared by 5 bases and J by 1 base, with 2 bases between. This CDR3 comprises 12 residues. Per germline, CDR1 SGHNT and CDR2 YENEEA. CDR3 in amino acids: CASSQNTGELFF. The CDR3 bases are TGTGCCAGCAGCCAGAACACCGGGGAGCTGTTTTTT.

V and J are TRBV19 and TRBJ1-3; D ambiguous. Germline loops: CDR1 LNHDA, CDR2 SQIVND (reference sequence). V lost 1 base to trimming and J lost 1 base, with 8 bases between them. This CDR3 spans 15 amino acids. CDR3 region: CASSIVGGSGNTIYF. CDR3 DNA sequence: TGTGCCAGTAGTATAGTAGGAGGTTCTGGAAACACCATATATTTT.

V and J are TRBV11-2 and TRBJ1-5; 9 bases map to TRBD1. Germline-derived CDR1 and CDR2 are SGHAT and FQNNGV. V shed 1 base and J 7 bases; nucleotides not matched to a gene: 8. The CDR3 contains 16 residues. CDR3 amino acids: CASSLAPQGAGQPQHF. The CDR3 DNA reads TGTGCCAGCAGCTTAGCCCCACAGGGGGCTGGCCAGCCCCAGCATTTT.

The CDR3 DNA sequence: TGTGCCACCAGTGATTTGCCCGGGACAGGTTCCGGGGAGCTGTTTTTT. Translation: CATSDLPGTGSGELFF. V gene TRBV24-1 combines with J gene TRBJ2-2; TRBD1 aligns across 8 bases. The germline V gene has CDR1 KGHDR and CDR2 SFDVKD. The CDR3 spans 16 residues. V trimming: 0 bases; J trimming: 6 bases; junction bases outside the gene matches: 5.

The chain links TRBV3-1 (or the pseudogene TRBV3-2) to TRBJ1-1, with 8 bases identical to TRBD1. The CDR3 sequence is 15 residues long. V shed 1 base and J 1 base; nucleotides not matched to a gene: 2. The germline CDR1 and CDR2 sequences are LGHDT and YNNKEL (reference sequence). This chain's CDR3 is CASSQAGQANTEAFF. The CDR3 nucleotides are TGTGCCAGCAGCCAAGCGGGACAGGCGAACACTGAAGCTTTCTTT.

A few counts support this clone. This chain links TRBV3-1 (or the pseudogene TRBV3-2) with TRBJ2-5, with a weak D call TRBD2 (7 bases). Germline CDR1 and CDR2: LGHDT and YNNKEL (reference sequence). The V and J ends lost 0 bases and 2 bases respectively, with 13 bases between them. The CDR3 is 16 residues long. The DNA of the CDR3 is TGTGCCAGCAGCCAAGAAATGGGGGGGGCGCAAGAGACCCAGTACTTC. Its protein product is CASSQEMGGAQETQYF.

The chain links TRBV3-1 (or the pseudogene TRBV3-2) to TRBJ1-6, with TRBD1 matching 7 bases. Germline V gives CDR1 LGHDT, CDR2 YNNKEL (reference sequence). This CDR3 region has 14 residues. With 4 bases clipped from V and 7 bases from J, the junction kept 4 bases outside the gene matches. CDR3 region: CASSRRDRNSPLHF. The CDR3 nucleotides read TGTGCCAGCAGCCGCCGGGACAGAAATTCACCCCTCCACTTT.

The CDR3 here is CASSLGTRFDYEQYF. DNA for the CDR3: TGTGCCAGCAGCTTAGGCACTCGTTTTGATTACGAGCAGTACTTC. V is TRBV7-8 and J is TRBJ2-7, with D hard to call. The CDR3 contains 15 residues. CDR1 is SGHVS and CDR2 is FQNEAQ in the germline V gene. Deletions cut 1 base from V and 4 bases from J, with 14 bases between.

This chain connects TRBV6-2 or TRBV6-3 to TRBJ1-1, with 7 nucleotides matching TRBD1. CDR3 size: 14 residues. J was trimmed by 4 bases and V by 2 bases; bases with no gene match: 4. Germline V gene sequence: CDR1 MNHEY, CDR2 SVGEGT. CDR3 protein: CASSYGQGGTEAFF. The CDR3 DNA sequence: TGTGCCAGCAGTTACGGGCAGGGGGGCACTGAAGCTTTCTTT.

V and J are TRBV19 and TRBJ1-1, with D hard to call. Per germline, CDR1 LNHDA and CDR2 SQIVND (reference sequence). The CDR3 runs to 14 residues. V shed 3 bases and J shed 1 base, with 9 bases lying between them. The CDR3 region is CASSITVKNTEAFF. DNA of the CDR3: TGTGCCAGTAGTATTACAGTGAAGAACACTGAAGCTTTCTTT.

V usage is TRBV5-6 and J usage is TRBJ2-3, with 10 bases that match TRBD2. This CDR3 contains 17 residues. Germline V gene lookup returns CDR1 SGHDT and CDR2 YYEEEE. J was trimmed by 9 bases and V by 2 bases; bases with no gene match: 15. The CDR3 is CASSFDWTAGGPETQYF. Here the CDR3 DNA reads TGTGCCAGCAGCTTCGATTGGACAGCGGGAGGGCCCGAAACGCAGTATTTT.

The chain couples TRBV24-1 to TRBJ2-2; D gene ambiguous. Trimming pared 4 bases from V and 2 bases from J, leaving 10 bases between. CDR3 length: 15 residues. CDR1 is KGHDR, CDR2 SFDVKD, per germline. CDR3 loop: CATSDPKLNTGELFF. The CDR3, as DNA: TGTGCCACCAGTGACCCGAAGCTAAACACCGGGGAGCTGTTTTTT.

The gene calls are TRBV2 and TRBJ2-7, with unresolved D. With 8 bases removed from V and 5 bases from J, the gap between germline ends came to 16 bases. CDR1 is SNHLY and CDR2 is FYNNEI in the germline V gene. This CDR3 spans 13 amino acids. CDR3 region: CASLWQAAHEQYF. CDR3 in DNA: TGTGCCAGCCTCTGGCAGGCAGCACACGAGCAGTACTTC.

This clone was recorded once. The chain couples TRBV14 to TRBJ2-1; 7 bases align to TRBD1. Germline CDR1 reads SGHDN; CDR2 reads FVKESK. V was clipped by 2 bases and J by 5 bases; unmatched bases: 3. CDR3 length: 14 residues. The CDR3 nucleotides are TGTGCCAGCAGCCAAAGACAGGGAAACAATGAGCAGTTCTTC. It yields the protein CASSQRQGNNEQFF.

The J gene is TRBJ2-7, the V gene TRBV7-9; D might be TRBD2 (6 bases). The length of the CDR3 is 12 residues. V was cut by 5 bases and J by 2 bases, with 7 bases left in between. Per germline, CDR1 SEHNR and CDR2 FQNEAQ (reference sequence). The DNA for the CDR3 is TGTGCCAGCAGCAGGACTACCTACGAGCAGTACTTC. Translation: CASSRTTYEQYF.

The sample holds one count of this clone. The chain joins TRBV5-1 to TRBJ1-3, with D unclear. The CDR3 spans 14 residues. Germline CDR1 SGHRS, CDR2 YFSETQ. V lost 4 bases and J 1 base, leaving 9 bases between the germline ends. The CDR3 DNA is TGCGCCAGCAGCGTAGAGGGATCTGGAAACACCATATATTTT. This translates into CASSVEGSGNTIYF.

The chain is built from TRBV19 and TRBJ1-5; D possibly corresponds to TRBD1 (5 bases). Between the trimmed V and J ends, which lost 5 bases and 3 bases, there was a span of 14 bases. CDR1 and CDR2 (germline): LNHDA, SQIVND (reference sequence). The CDR3 extends over 15 amino acids. CDR3 bases: TGTGCCAGTAGTCCTTTAGACAGCGTCAATCAGCCCCAGCATTTT. Its translation: CASSPLDSVNQPQHF.

In DNA form, the CDR3 reads TGTGCCAGCAGTTACACACAGGGACCCCTCCACTTT. It codes for CASSYTQGPLHF. The chain has TRBV6-5 and TRBJ1-6, with D tentatively TRBD1 (6 bases). The CDR3 consists of 12 residues. V lost 2 bases and J 12 bases, leaving 8 bases between the germline ends. CDR1 is MNHEY and CDR2 is SVGAGI in the germline V gene.